This T cell receptor beta chain was captured in a study of blood T cell repertoires in COVID-19. Study-level background: COVID-19 samples, acute and convalescent, were from the United States, Italy and Spain. PBMCs, B-cell-depleted T cells, or T cells provided the cDNA or gDNA that made up the material.

Authors' methods: Scientists estimated how many nucleated cells there were by amplifying reference gene primers. The data were produced by immunoSEQ multiplex PCR, yet TCRdb's version contains in-frame clones alone and is incomplete. That table gives V, J and clone size, and the DNA gave D and trimming. This table holds about 270,000 clones, approximately 86% found once. The CDR3 covers 11 residues. Per germline, CDR1 DFQATT and CDR2 SNEGSKA (reference sequence). With 5 bases clipped from V and 8 bases from J, the junction kept 4 bases outside the gene matches. This TCR came from a man aged 40-50 years with active or convalescent COVID-19. The rearrangement links TRBV20-1 to TRBJ2-3; TRBD2 matches 7 bases. Material: peripheral blood. CDR3 in amino acids: CSAGTGGTQYF. Written as DNA, the CDR3 is TGCAGTGCTGGTACGGGAGGTACGCAGTATTTT.